This paragraph covers one TCR beta chain sequence. What antigen it recognizes has not been identified. The germline V gene encodes CDR1 PRHDT and CDR2 FYEKMQ (reference sequence). The CDR3 spans 15 residues, from the cysteine through the phenylalanine. A DNA sequence was not provided. To determine HCMV serostatus, a commercial ELISA kit was used to detect HCMV-specific IgG in serum. Peripheral blood mononuclear cells were isolated from blood by Ficoll density gradient centrifugation. These data come from a study of T cells expressing NK-cell markers (dated by TCRdb to 2018 to 2020). Study-wide context: Seven to nine donors provided sorted CD3+CD56+NKG2C+, CD3+CD56+NKG2C- and CD3+CD56-NKG2C+ T-cell subsets, whose TCR beta-chain repertoires were profiled. Among the eight sequenced donors, only one was HCMV-seronegative, while the other seven were HCMV-seropositive. All eight donors whose samples were sequenced were randomly selected healthy volunteers, three of them men and five women. Libraries were sequenced as 2 x 150 bp reads on Illumina HiSeq 2000/2500, MiSeq or NextSeq.

TCRdb shows the sequencer as Illumina HiSeq 2000. 5'RACE template switching, by which a universal primer site and unique molecular identifiers were added, was used to make TCR beta cDNA libraries. cDNA synthesis was primed from the TCR beta constant segment, followed by two successive PCR amplification steps. The original methods were these. MIGEC was used to demultiplex reads and group reads by UMI, and MiTCR was used to assemble and quantify clonotypes. To exclude erroneous sequences, only TCR cDNA sequences supported by at least two reads were retained. The tcR package was used for downstream repertoire analysis, with clonotypes matched between fractions based on CDR3 nucleotide sequence plus V segment. Antigen specificity was annotated against VDJdb with VDJmatch, allowing one amino acid substitution in CDR3. After reprocessing by TCRdb, each CDR3 protein sequence is one entry, and no DNA is given. The V and J calls and clone size are TCRdb's, not the authors'. The table held for this sample gives about 150,000 distinct CDR3 sequences. Around 37% of the sample comes from the top ten.

What the authors observed across the whole study: Those dominant clonotypes were again the most abundant among CD3+CD56-NKG2C+ cells in several donors, at about 28.3-60.1%. It remained unclear whether the expanded NKG2C-expressing T cell clones were specific for HCMV antigens. For 5 or 6 donors, the dominant CD3+CD56+NKG2C+ clonotypes were among the top 10 CD8+ clonotypes and accounted for about 1.0-7.5% of CD8+ T cells.

The V and J genes are TRBV13 and TRBJ1-4. The sample comprised blood T cells: a sorted CD56 or NKG2C T cell subset, CD4+ or CD8+ T cells, or bulk PBMC T cells (not recorded which). This sequence originates from a woman in her forties or fifties in good health. Donor details come from another sample of the same person, matched by shared clones. This receptor carries the CDR3 CASSLHYATNEKLFF. When the CDR3 is completed using the reference TRBV13 and TRBJ1-4 genes on either side, the full variable domain is AAGVIQSPRHLIKEKRETATLKCYPIPRHDTVYWYQQGPGQDPQFLISFYEKMQSDKGSIPDRFSAQQFSDYHSELNMSSLELGDSALYFCASSLHYATNEKLFFGSGTQLSVL.